These 25 T cell receptor beta chains came from one sample sequenced in a study of T cells after posttransplantation cyclophosphamide. Sequenced by immunoSEQ multiplex PCR; TCRdb stores in-frame clones only, minus some. Recorded here are some 31,000 clones, none singletons. Sequencing was carried out using PBMCs. The receptors were sampled from a woman aged 25-40 years in good health and a related stem cell transplant donor.

This clone was observed at least ten times. The chain carries TRBV9 and TRBJ2-6; 7 nucleotides align to TRBD1. CDR3 size: 17 residues. Germline lookup yields CDR1 SGDLS and CDR2 YYNGEE. The V and J ends lost 5 bases and 4 bases, in that order; junction bases with no gene match: 12. CDR3 in DNA: TGTGCCAGCAGTAGACAGGGATTGTCCTCGGGGGCCAACGTCCTGACTTTC. Residues: CASSRQGLSSGANVLTF.

At least ten counts were recorded for this clone. The V call is TRBV6-1, the J call TRBJ1-5, with D hard to call. Germline CDR1 and CDR2: MNHNS and SASEGT. This CDR3 has 13 amino acids. V lost 1 base and J lost 8, with 9 bases in between. The CDR3 sequence: CASSEDPIEPQHF. The CDR3 DNA reads TGTGCCAGCAGTGAAGATCCTATCGAGCCCCAGCATTTT.

This clone was recorded many times. This rearrangement joins TRBV6-2 or TRBV6-3 to TRBJ1-5; D is unresolved. Germline V gene lookup returns CDR1 MNHEY and CDR2 SVGEGT. V was trimmed by 0 bases and J by 2 bases, leaving 11 bases between them. The length of the CDR3 is 16 residues. Here the CDR3 reads CASSYSQRGGNQPQHF. The CDR3 DNA sequence: TGTGCCAGCAGTTACTCCCAGCGGGGAGGCAATCAGCCCCAGCATTTT.

Ten or more counts support this clone. The chain carries TRBV7-2 and TRBJ2-6, with 10 bases fitting TRBD1. V shed 6 bases and J 0 bases; nucleotides not matched to a gene: 11. The CDR3 totals 19 residues. Germline CDR1 is SGHTA and CDR2 is FQGNSA. CDR3 residues: CASRAPGQGLYSGANVLTF. The CDR3 nucleotides are TGTGCCAGCAGGGCACCGGGACAGGGGCTTTACTCTGGGGCCAACGTCCTGACTTTC. The full variable domain, its missing parts supplied by reference TRBV7-2 and TRBJ2-6, is GAGVSQSPSNKVTEKGKDVELRCDPISGHTALYWYRQSLGQGLEFLIYFQGNSAPDKSGLPSDRFSAERTGGSVSTLTIQRTQQEDSAVYLCASRAPGQGLYSGANVLTFGAGSRLTVL.

This clone was counted many times. The J gene is TRBJ1-2, the V gene TRBV4-3; 7 bases align to TRBD1. The CDR3 is 14 amino acids. Germline V gene data show CDR1 as LGHNA and CDR2 as YSLEER. After removal of 1 base from V and 3 bases from J, the junction contained 2 bases not matched to a gene. CDR3 sequence (DNA): TGCGCCAGCAGCCAAGTTACAGGGGACTATGGCTACACCTTC. Protein sequence: CASSQVTGDYGYTF.

This clone was picked up many times. The chain combines TRBV9 with TRBJ2-1; D ambiguous. Trimming took 3 bases from V and 5 from J, leaving 3 bases between them. Germline V CDR1 and CDR2: SGDLS, YYNGEE. The CDR3 is 11 amino acids. DNA for the CDR3: TGTGCCAGCAGCGCGGACAATGAGCAGTTCTTC. Translating gives CASSADNEQFF.

The sample holds many counts of this clone. The chain employs TRBV7-2 and TRBJ1-4; the D is unclear. This CDR3 region has 14 residues. Trimming stripped 1 base from V and 5 bases from J, with 8 bases between. CDR1 is SGHTA and CDR2 is FQGNSA in the germline V gene. CDR3 in DNA: TGTGCCAGCAGCTTAGTTAGAGGGAATGAAAAACTGTTTTTT. Protein product: CASSLVRGNEKLFF.

Many counts were recorded for this clone. The rearrangement links TRBV5-1 to TRBJ1-6, with D possibly being TRBD1 (6 bases). Trimming shortened V by 2 bases and J by 7 bases, and 13 bases separated the two germline ends. The germline V gene has CDR1 SGHRS and CDR2 YFSETQ. The CDR3 spans 15 residues. The CDR3 loop is CASSLQGRDNSPLHF. The CDR3 nucleotides read TGCGCCAGCAGCTTACAGGGAAGGGACAATTCACCCCTCCACTTT.

This clone was seen ten or more times. The rearrangement uses TRBV5-1 and TRBJ1-1, with D perhaps matching TRBD1 (5 bases). V shed 2 bases and J shed 0 bases, with 17 bases lying between them. Germline CDR1 reads SGHRS; CDR2 reads YFSETQ. CDR3 length: 17 residues. The CDR3 is CASSFFSQGRVNTEAFF. The CDR3 DNA follows: TGCGCCAGCAGCTTCTTTAGCCAGGGCCGAGTGAACACTGAAGCTTTCTTT.

This clone was observed at least ten times. Mismatch with germline at one junction end may stem from a read error. J is TRBJ1-1 and V is TRBV7-9, with D perhaps matching TRBD1 (6 bases). Germline assignment: CDR1 SEHNR and CDR2 FQNEAQ (reference sequence). The CDR3 is made up of 13 amino acids. CDR3 region: CASTLTGNSEAFF. The CDR3 bases are TGTGCCAGCACACTTACAGGGAACTCTGAAGCTTTCTTT.

The table lists this clone with many counts. J is TRBJ2-1 and V is TRBV9; TRBD2 matches at 8 bases. Looked up from germline, CDR1 is SGDLS and CDR2 is YYNGEE. V lost 0 bases to trimming and J lost 4 bases; unmatched junction nucleotides: 3. This CDR3 is built from 15 residues. CDR3 loop: CASSVGQRGYNEQFF. The CDR3 DNA is TGTGCCAGCAGCGTAGGTCAGCGGGGGTACAATGAGCAGTTCTTC.

This clone was picked up many times. This sequence joins TRBV4-1 and TRBJ2-1; 11 bases map to TRBD2. The ends lost 4 bases at V and 2 bases at J; junction bases unmatched: 1. Per germline, CDR1 MGHRA and CDR2 YSYEKL. This CDR3 contains 15 residues. The CDR3 nucleotides read TGCGCCAGCAGCCTTAGCGGGGGGGCCTACAATGAGCAGTTCTTC. This codes for CASSLSGGAYNEQFF.

This clone occurred many times. V is TRBV5-5 and J is TRBJ2-7; tentatively, D is TRBD1 (6 bases). The CDR3 is 14 residues long. Germline V gives CDR1 SGHKS, CDR2 YYEKEE (reference sequence). V was cut by 4 bases and J by 2 bases, with 13 bases left in between. CDR3 nucleotide sequence: TGTGCCAGCAGCGTCAAGGACAGCCCCTACGAGCAGTACTTC. Amino acids: CASSVKDSPYEQYF.

This clone was seen at least ten times. The genes are TRBV28 and TRBJ1-5; D may be TRBD1 (5 bases). The CDR3 loop spans 15 amino acids. Germline CDR1 and CDR2: MDHEN and SYDVKM. V lost 6 bases and J lost 0, with 12 bases in between. This CDR3 is CASSVGGNSNQPQHF. The CDR3 bases are TGTGCCAGCAGCGTGGGGGGAAATAGCAATCAGCCCCAGCATTTT.

This clone was found many times. The chain recombines TRBV7-9 with TRBJ2-1; TRBD2 is a possible D gene (5 bases). Germline assignment: CDR1 SEHNR and CDR2 FQNEAQ (reference sequence). Trimming took 4 bases from V and 3 from J, leaving 13 bases between them. There are 15 residues in the CDR3. CDR3 nucleotide sequence: TGTGCCAGCAGCTCGACTAAAACCGACTACAATGAGCAGTTCTTC. Amino acid sequence: CASSSTKTDYNEQFF.

At least ten counts were recorded for this clone. The V gene is TRBV7-9, the J gene TRBJ2-7; the match to TRBD1 covers 10 bases. Germline loops: CDR1 SEHNR, CDR2 FQNEAQ (reference sequence). The CDR3 runs to 16 residues. V dropped 2 bases and J dropped 1; count of bases not matched to a gene: 5. CDR3 protein: CASSLRMGQGSYEQYF. CDR3 DNA sequence: TGTGCCAGCAGCTTACGTATGGGACAGGGGTCCTACGAGCAGTACTTC.

At least ten counts were recorded for this clone. This chain joins TRBV19 and TRBJ1-2; 7 bases line up with TRBD1. The CDR3 extends over 14 amino acids. Germline-derived CDR1 and CDR2 are LNHDA and SQIVND (reference sequence). Trimming took 4 bases from V and 6 from J; bases not matched to a gene: 8. CDR3 DNA sequence: TGTGCCAGTAGTAAGACCGGGACAGCCCATGGCTACACCTTC. Its protein product is CASSKTGTAHGYTF.

This clone showed up many times. The chain joins TRBV28 to TRBJ1-5; 7 bases fit TRBD1. CDR3 size: 17 residues. Germline V lookup: CDR1 MDHEN, CDR2 SYDVKM. Germline trimming cut 6 bases from V and 0 bases from J; bases unmatched to any gene: 11. The CDR3 reads CASRGTALFGSNQPQHF. The CDR3 DNA reads as TGTGCCAGCAGGGGGACAGCCCTCTTCGGTAGCAATCAGCCCCAGCATTTT.

This clone was observed many times. The chain couples TRBV12-3 or TRBV12-4 to TRBJ1-1; 8 bases line up with TRBD1. V gave up 5 bases and J gave up 4 bases; unmatched junction bases: 12. The CDR3 is made up of 16 amino acids. The CDR3 spells CASSLDRGGPFTEAFF. The CDR3 DNA sequence: TGTGCCAGCAGTCTCGACAGGGGTGGCCCCTTCACTGAAGCTTTCTTT.

The V and J genes are TRBV11-2 and TRBJ1-1; 7 bases match TRBD1. From germline, CDR1 is SGHAT and CDR2 FQNNGV. The CDR3 spans 14 residues. V dropped 3 bases and J dropped 3; count of bases not matched to a gene: 4. The CDR3 reads CASSLRQGDTEAFF. For the CDR3, the DNA is TGTGCCAGCAGCTTGCGACAGGGAGACACTGAAGCTTTCTTT.

J is TRBJ1-2 and V is TRBV27; D remains ambiguous. The CDR3 is made up of 17 amino acids. V was trimmed by 3 bases and J by 2 bases, leaving 19 bases between them. The germline V gene encodes CDR1 MNHEY and CDR2 SMNVEV (reference sequence). CDR3 in amino acids: CASSFEPPGSQNYGYTF. CDR3 in DNA: TGTGCCAGCAGTTTTGAACCCCCGGGGTCCCAGAACTATGGCTACACCTTC.

This clone appeared many times. The V gene is TRBV9, the J gene TRBJ1-1, with a weak D call TRBD1 (6 bases). The CDR3 covers 13 residues. The germline V and J ends were trimmed by 4 bases and 4 bases, with 11 bases remaining between them. Germline assignment: CDR1 SGDLS and CDR2 YYNGEE. The CDR3 DNA reads TGTGCCAGCAGCCCACAGGGTGGCACTGAAGCTTTCTTT. It encodes CASSPQGGTEAFF.

This chain connects TRBV4-2 to TRBJ2-3; weak D call: TRBD2 (7 bases). CDR1 is LGHNA, CDR2 YNFKEQ, per germline. The CDR3 is 19 amino acids. The V end lost 2 bases, the J end lost 6 bases, and 27 bases lay between the germline ends. DNA of the CDR3: TGTGCCAGCAGCCAAAAACCGGGGGCTGGCGGGGGTTCGGCGGATACGCAGTATTTT. Its protein is CASSQKPGAGGGSADTQYF.

V and J are TRBV5-4 and TRBJ1-2, with 8 bases that match TRBD1. The J segment lost 2 bases and the V segment lost 1 base, leaving 4 bases of the junction unmatched. Germline CDR1 and CDR2: SGHNT and YYREEE (reference sequence). The CDR3 covers 15 residues. CDR3 amino acids: CASSLPRTGNYGYTF. Written as DNA, the CDR3 is TGTGCCAGCAGCTTGCCGCGGACAGGGAACTATGGCTACACCTTC.

There are many counts of this clone. V gene TRBV5-6 combines with J gene TRBJ1-2, with no clear D. The CDR3 has 14 residues. CDR1 SGHDT and CDR2 YYEEEE come from the germline V gene. Trimming cost V 4 bases and J 4 bases, with 14 bases left between them. CDR3 in DNA: TGTGCCAGCAGCCCCGCCGGAGAGGGCTATGGCTACACCTTC. Translation gives CASSPAGEGYGYTF.